This TCR beta chain was observed in a study of metastatic and nonmetastatic thyroid tumors. Study details: Repertoire comparisons spanned blood and tumor or nodule tissue from malignant and benign thyroid patients. Study conclusions and caveats: Malignant thyroid tumors reportedly exceeded benign nodules significantly in TCR beta diversity, with the difference appearing in blood and tumor.

CDR1 SGHRS and CDR2 YFSETQ come from the germline V gene. This CDR3 region has 13 residues. V lost 4 bases, J lost 3 bases, and 10 bases lay in between. In the source study's methods: Using the CDR3 differences seen across clinicopathological groups, the authors built a distant-metastasis classifier for papillary thyroid cancer, which was meant to discriminate distant-metastatic patients. TCRdb recomputed clones from the PCR reads via MiXCR. The V and J calls shown here were made by TCRdb, not taken from the authors' results. This sample yields 20,000 to 25,000 clones, of which just over 14% are seen a single time; around 13% belongs to the top ten. Each patient went into thyroid surgery without having received any treatment. This clone was detected ten times or more. Its specificity is not known.

This clonotype was sampled from a female donor with papillary thyroid cancer or a benign thyroid nodule (not recorded which). Some clones in this sample may be carry-over from other donors' samples. Sequenced material: tumor tissue. This rearrangement joins TRBV5-1 to TRBJ2-5; tentative D call: TRBD1 (6 bases). The CDR3 loop reads CASSDNREETQYF. The CDR3 DNA reads TGCGCCAGCAGCGACAACAGGGAAGAGACCCAGTACTTC.